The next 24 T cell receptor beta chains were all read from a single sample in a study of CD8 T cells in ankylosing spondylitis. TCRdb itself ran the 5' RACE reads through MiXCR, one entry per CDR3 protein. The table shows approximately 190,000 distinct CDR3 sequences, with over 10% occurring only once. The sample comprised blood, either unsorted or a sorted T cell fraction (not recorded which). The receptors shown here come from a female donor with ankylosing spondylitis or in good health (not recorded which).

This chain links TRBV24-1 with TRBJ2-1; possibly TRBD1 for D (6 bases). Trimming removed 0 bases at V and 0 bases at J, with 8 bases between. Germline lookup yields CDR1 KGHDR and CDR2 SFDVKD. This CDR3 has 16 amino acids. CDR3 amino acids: CATSDLRDTSYNEQFF. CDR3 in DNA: TGTGCCACCAGTGATTTGAGGGACACCTCCTACAATGAGCAGTTCTTC.

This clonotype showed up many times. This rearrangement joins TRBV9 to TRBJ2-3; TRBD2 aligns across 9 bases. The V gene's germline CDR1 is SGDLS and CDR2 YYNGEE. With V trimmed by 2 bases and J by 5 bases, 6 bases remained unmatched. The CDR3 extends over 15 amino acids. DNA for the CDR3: TGTGCCAGCAGCGTCTTAGCGGGAGCGGTAGATACGCAGTATTTT. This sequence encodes CASSVLAGAVDTQYF. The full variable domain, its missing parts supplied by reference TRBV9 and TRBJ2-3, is DSGVTQTPKHLITATGQRVTLRCSPRSGDLSVYWYQQSLDQGLQFLIQYYNGEERAKGNILERFSAQQFPDLHSELNLSSLELGDSALYFCASSVLAGAVDTQYFGPGTRLTVL.

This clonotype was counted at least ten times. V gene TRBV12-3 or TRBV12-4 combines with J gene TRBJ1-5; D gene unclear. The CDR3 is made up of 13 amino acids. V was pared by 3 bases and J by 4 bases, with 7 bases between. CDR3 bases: TGTGCCAGCAGTTTCGACGAGAATCAGCCCCAGCATTTT. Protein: CASSFDENQPQHF.

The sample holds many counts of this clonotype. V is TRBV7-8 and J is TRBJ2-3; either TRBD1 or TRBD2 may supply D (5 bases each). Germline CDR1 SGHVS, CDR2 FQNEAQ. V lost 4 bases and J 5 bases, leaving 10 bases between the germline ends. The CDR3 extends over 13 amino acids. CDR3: CASSWGRGDTQYF. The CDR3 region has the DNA TGTGCCAGCAGCTGGGGACGAGGAGATACGCAGTATTTT.

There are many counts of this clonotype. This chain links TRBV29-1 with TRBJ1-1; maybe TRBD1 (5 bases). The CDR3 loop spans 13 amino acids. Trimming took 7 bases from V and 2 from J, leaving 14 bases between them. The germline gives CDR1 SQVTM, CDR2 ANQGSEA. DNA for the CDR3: TGCAGCGCTGGGGGTCGGGTAAACACTGAAGCTTTCTTT. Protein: CSAGGRVNTEAFF.

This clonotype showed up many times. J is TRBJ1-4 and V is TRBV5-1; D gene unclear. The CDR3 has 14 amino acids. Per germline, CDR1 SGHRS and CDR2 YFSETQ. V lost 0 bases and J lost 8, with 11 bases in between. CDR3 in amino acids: CASSLGTKREKLFF. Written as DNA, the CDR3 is TGCGCCAGCAGCTTGGGGACTAAAAGGGAAAAACTGTTTTTT.

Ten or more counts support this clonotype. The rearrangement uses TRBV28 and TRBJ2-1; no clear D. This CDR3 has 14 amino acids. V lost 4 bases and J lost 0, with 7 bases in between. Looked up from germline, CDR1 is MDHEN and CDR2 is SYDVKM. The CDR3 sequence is CASSSRTSYNEQFF. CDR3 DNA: TGTGCCAGCAGTTCCCGCACCTCCTACAATGAGCAGTTCTTC.

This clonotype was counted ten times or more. CDR3: CSVQITGGAEQYF. CDR3 coding DNA: TGCAGCGTCCAAATCACAGGGGGGGCCGAGCAGTACTTC. V usage is TRBV29-1 and J usage is TRBJ2-7; weak D call: TRBD1 (8 bases). In germline, CDR1 is SQVTM, CDR2 ANQGSEA. This CDR3 is 13 amino acids long. V lost 6 bases and J lost 6, with 18 bases in between.

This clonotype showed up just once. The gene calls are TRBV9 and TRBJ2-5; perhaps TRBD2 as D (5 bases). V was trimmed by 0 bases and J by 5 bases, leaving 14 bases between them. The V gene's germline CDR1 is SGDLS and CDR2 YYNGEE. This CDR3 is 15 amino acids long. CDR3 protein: CASSVVVRRTETQYF. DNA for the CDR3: TGTGCCAGCAGCGTAGTCGTGAGGAGGACGGAGACCCAGTACTTC.

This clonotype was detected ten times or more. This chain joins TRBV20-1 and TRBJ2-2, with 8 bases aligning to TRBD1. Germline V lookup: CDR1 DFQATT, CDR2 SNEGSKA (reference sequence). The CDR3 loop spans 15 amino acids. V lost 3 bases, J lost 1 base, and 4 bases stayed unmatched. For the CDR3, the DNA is TGCAGTGCTAGCTCAGGGGGCGAGAACACCGGGGAGCTGTTTTTT. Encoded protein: CSASSGGENTGELFF.

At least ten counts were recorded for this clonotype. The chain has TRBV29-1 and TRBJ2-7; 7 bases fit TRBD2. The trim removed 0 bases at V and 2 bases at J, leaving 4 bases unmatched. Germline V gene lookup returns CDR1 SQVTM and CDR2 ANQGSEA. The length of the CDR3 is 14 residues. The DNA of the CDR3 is TGCAGCGTTGAAGACCTAGCGGAGCCCTACGAGCAGTACTTC. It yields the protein CSVEDLAEPYEQYF.

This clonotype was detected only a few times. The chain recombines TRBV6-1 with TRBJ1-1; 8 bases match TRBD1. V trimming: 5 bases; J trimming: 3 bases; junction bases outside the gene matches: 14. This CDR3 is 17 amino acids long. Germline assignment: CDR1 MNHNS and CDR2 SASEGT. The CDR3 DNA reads TGTGCCAGCAGTCTCGGCGGGGCGGGACAGGTGTACACTGAAGCTTTCTTT. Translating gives CASSLGGAGQVYTEAFF.

The DNA for the CDR3 is TGTGCCAGTATTGATGCGGGGAGGGCAGGAACGCAGTATTTT. Its protein product is CASIDAGRAGTQYF. The chain couples TRBV19 to TRBJ2-3; 7 bases are shared with TRBD2. Trimming at V came to 7 bases and at J to 9 bases, leaving 13 bases not matched to a gene. CDR1 is LNHDA, CDR2 SQIVND, per germline (reference sequence). This CDR3 is 14 amino acids long.

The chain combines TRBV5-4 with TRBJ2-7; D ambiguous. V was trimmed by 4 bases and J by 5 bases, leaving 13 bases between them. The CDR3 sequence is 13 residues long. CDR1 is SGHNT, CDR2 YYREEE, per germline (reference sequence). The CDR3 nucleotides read TGTGCCAGCAGCCAGCTTCGTGTCAACGAGCAGTACTTC. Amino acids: CASSQLRVNEQYF. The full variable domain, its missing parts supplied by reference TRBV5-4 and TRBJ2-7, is ETGVTQSPTHLIKTRGQQVTLRCSSQSGHNTVSWYQQALGQGPQFIFQYYREEENGRGNFPPRFSGLQFPNYSSELNVNALELDDSALYLCASSQLRVNEQYFGPGTRLTVT.

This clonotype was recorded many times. The CDR3 spells CSGETGDGGYTF. For the CDR3, the DNA is TGCAGCGGGGAGACAGGGGATGGGGGCTACACCTTC. The chain employs TRBV29-1 and TRBJ1-2; 8 bases agree with TRBD1. V trimming: 7 bases; J trimming: 8 bases; junction bases outside the gene matches: 9. The germline gives CDR1 SQVTM, CDR2 ANQGSEA. The CDR3 consists of 12 residues.

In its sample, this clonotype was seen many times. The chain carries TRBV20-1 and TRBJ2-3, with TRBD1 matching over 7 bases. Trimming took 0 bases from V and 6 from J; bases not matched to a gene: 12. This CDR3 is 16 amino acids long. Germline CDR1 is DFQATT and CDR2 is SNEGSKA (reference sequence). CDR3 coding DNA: TGCAGTGCTAGAGATGGGGTGCGGTTCAGGGGGGATACGCAGTATTTT. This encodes CSARDGVRFRGDTQYF.

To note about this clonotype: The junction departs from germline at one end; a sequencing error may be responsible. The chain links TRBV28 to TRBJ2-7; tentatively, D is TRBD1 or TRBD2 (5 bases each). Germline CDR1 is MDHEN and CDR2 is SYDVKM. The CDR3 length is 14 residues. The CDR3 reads CASSSLGVPYELYF. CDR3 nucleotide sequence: TGTGCCAGCAGTTCCTTGGGGGTACCTTACGAGCTGTACTTC.

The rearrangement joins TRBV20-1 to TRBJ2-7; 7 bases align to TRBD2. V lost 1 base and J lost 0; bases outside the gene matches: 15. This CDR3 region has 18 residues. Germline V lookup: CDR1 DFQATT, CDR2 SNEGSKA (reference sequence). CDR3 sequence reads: CSARGPGGAGVSSYEQYF. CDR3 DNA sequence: TGCAGTGCTAGAGGCCCAGGTGGGGCGGGGGTCTCCTCCTACGAGCAGTACTTC.

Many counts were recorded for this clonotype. CDR3 nucleotides: TGCGCCAGCAGCCAAGATCGGGACACCGGGGAGCTGTTTTTT. Translation: CASSQDRDTGELFF. J is TRBJ2-2 and V is TRBV4-3; D is ambiguous. CDR3 length equals 14 residues. Trimming shortened V by 0 bases and J by 3 bases, and 5 bases separated the two germline ends. Germline CDR1 reads LGHNA; CDR2 reads YSLEER.

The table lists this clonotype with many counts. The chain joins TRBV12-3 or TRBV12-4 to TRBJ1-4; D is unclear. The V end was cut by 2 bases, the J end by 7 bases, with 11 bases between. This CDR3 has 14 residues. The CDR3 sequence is CASSLQEGSEKLFF. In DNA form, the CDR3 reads TGTGCCAGCAGTTTACAGGAAGGGAGTGAAAAACTGTTTTTT.

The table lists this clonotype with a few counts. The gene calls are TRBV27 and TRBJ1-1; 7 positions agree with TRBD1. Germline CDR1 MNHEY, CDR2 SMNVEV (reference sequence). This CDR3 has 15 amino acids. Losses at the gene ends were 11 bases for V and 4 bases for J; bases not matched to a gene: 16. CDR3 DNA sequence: TGTGCCGCCACCCCGGCGGGGACAGCAGGCACTGAAGCTTTCTTT. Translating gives CAATPAGTAGTEAFF.

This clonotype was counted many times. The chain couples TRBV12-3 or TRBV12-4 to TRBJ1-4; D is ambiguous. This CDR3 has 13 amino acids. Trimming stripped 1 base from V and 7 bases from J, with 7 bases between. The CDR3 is CASSLDRVEKLFF. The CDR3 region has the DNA TGTGCCAGCAGTTTAGACCGGGTTGAAAAACTGTTTTTT.

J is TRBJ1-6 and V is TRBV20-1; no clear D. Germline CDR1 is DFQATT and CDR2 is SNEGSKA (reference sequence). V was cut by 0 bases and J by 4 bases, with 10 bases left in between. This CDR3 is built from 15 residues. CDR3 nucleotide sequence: TGCAGTGCTAGAGATCAGGCTACTTATAATTCACCCCTCCACTTT. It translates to CSARDQATYNSPLHF.

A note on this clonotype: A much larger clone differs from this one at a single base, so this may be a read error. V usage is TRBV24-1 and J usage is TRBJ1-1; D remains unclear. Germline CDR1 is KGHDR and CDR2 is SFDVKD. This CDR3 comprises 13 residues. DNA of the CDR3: TGTGCCCCCAGAGGTCCGTTGAACACTGAAGCTTTCTTT. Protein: CAPRGPLNTEAFF.